Listed here are 12 T cell receptor beta chains from one sample, sequenced in a study of blood T cell repertoires in COVID-19. Libraries were prepared by immunoSEQ multiplex PCR; TCRdb keeps only in-frame clonotypes and omits some of them. The sample holds around 66,000 clones, about four fifths seen once. Source material: peripheral blood. The receptors derive from a human donor in a cohort sampled during active COVID-19.

This clone was picked up one time. V and J are TRBV6-5 and TRBJ2-2, with 7 bases fitting TRBD2. Per germline, CDR1 MNHEY and CDR2 SVGAGI. V was pared by 7 bases and J by 0 bases, with 2 bases of the junction left unmatched. This CDR3 has 14 residues. The CDR3: CASTGGSNTGELFF. In nucleotides, the CDR3 is TGTGCCAGCACGGGGGGTTCGAACACCGGGGAGCTGTTTTTT.

V usage is TRBV5-5 and J usage is TRBJ2-7, with D uncertain. Germline CDR1 is SGHKS and CDR2 is YYEKEE (reference sequence). Trimming shortened V by 0 bases and J by 7 bases, and 11 bases separated the two germline ends. This CDR3 comprises 13 residues. In nucleotides, the CDR3 is TGTGCCAGCAGCTTGGATTCAGGCCGGGAGCAGTACTTC. As protein: CASSLDSGREQYF.

In this sample, this clone turned up once. The J gene is TRBJ2-3, the V gene TRBV10-3; possibly TRBD2 for D (5 bases). The CDR3 extends over 14 amino acids. The germline V gene encodes CDR1 ENHRY and CDR2 SYGVKD. Trimming took off 5 bases at V and 1 base at J, with 10 bases between the two ends. The CDR3 nucleotides are TGTGCCATCAGTTCTAGCCCCGGCACAGATACGCAGTATTTT. Encoded protein: CAISSSPGTDTQYF.

The rearrangement links TRBV3-1 (or the pseudogene TRBV3-2) to TRBJ2-1, with D possibly TRBD1 on 5 matching bases. CDR3 length: 16 amino acids. V shed 1 base and J shed 3 bases, with 13 bases lying between them. CDR1 and CDR2 (germline): LGHDT, YNNKEL (reference sequence). For the CDR3, the DNA is TGTGCCAGCAGCCAAGCCCCAGGGCAGTACTACAATGAGCAGTTCTTC. Translating gives CASSQAPGQYYNEQFF.

J is TRBJ2-5 and V is TRBV2, with 8 bases identical to TRBD1. Germline CDR1 and CDR2: SNHLY and FYNNEI. The CDR3 has 14 amino acids. Trimming removed 4 bases from V and 7 bases from J; junction bases left unmatched: 8. The CDR3 DNA is TGTGCCAGCAGTGGGGGAGGACAGGGCGGGACCCAGTACTTC. It yields the protein CASSGGGQGGTQYF.

V usage is TRBV6-5 and J usage is TRBJ2-4; 11 nucleotides match TRBD1. Germline V lookup: CDR1 MNHEY, CDR2 SVGAGI. The CDR3 length is 14 residues. With 6 bases clipped from V and 9 bases from J, the junction kept 7 bases outside the gene matches. The CDR3 DNA reads as TGTGCCAGCAGCTTAGGACAGGGGGCAGGCATTCAGTACTTC. Translated, it gives CASSLGQGAGIQYF.

This clone was observed a single time. This rearrangement joins TRBV18 to TRBJ2-5; tentative D call: TRBD1 (6 bases). This CDR3 has 12 amino acids. Trimming removed 3 bases at V and 6 bases at J, with 8 bases between. Germline CDR1 KGHSH, CDR2 LQKENI. CDR3 protein: CASSPQGQTQYF. The CDR3 region has the DNA TGTGCCAGCTCACCCCAGGGGCAGACCCAGTACTTC.

This rearrangement joins TRBV18 to TRBJ1-2, with D perhaps TRBD1 (6 bases). The V end was cut by 3 bases, the J end by 5 bases, with 16 bases between. The CDR3 loop spans 15 amino acids. Looked up from germline, CDR1 is KGHSH and CDR2 is LQKENI. The CDR3 DNA follows: TGTGCCAGCTCACCCCAAGGGGGGGGGCTATATGGCTACACCTTC. Its translation: CASSPQGGGLYGYTF.

This sequence joins TRBV29-1 and TRBJ1-1; 9 bases are a match to TRBD1. The germline V gene has CDR1 SQVTM and CDR2 ANQGSEA. V dropped 7 bases and J dropped 6; count of bases not matched to a gene: 9. The CDR3 runs to 13 residues. The CDR3 DNA is TGCAGCGCCAGGGGACAGGGAGGTCCTGAAGCTTTCTTT. The encoded protein is CSARGQGGPEAFF.

The rearrangement uses TRBV6-2 or TRBV6-3 and TRBJ1-2, with D tentatively TRBD1 (6 bases). Trimming stripped 4 bases from V and 5 bases from J, with 8 bases between. Germline CDR1 and CDR2: MNHEY and SVGEGT. The CDR3 length is 12 residues. The CDR3 DNA reads TGTGCCAGCAGTTGGACAGCTTATGGCTACACCTTC. Its translation is CASSWTAYGYTF.

V and J are TRBV2 and TRBJ1-4, with a tentative D call TRBD1 (6 bases). The ends were cut back, 10 bases at V and 6 bases at J, with 15 bases in the middle. The CDR3 runs to 13 residues. Germline V lookup: CDR1 SNHLY, CDR2 FYNNEI. The CDR3 DNA is TGTGCCACAATCCGGGACAACCATGAAAAACTGTTTTTT. This translates into CATIRDNHEKLFF.

In this sample, this clone turned up a few times. The V gene is TRBV2, the J gene TRBJ2-7; 10 bases map to TRBD1. Germline V gene sequence: CDR1 SNHLY, CDR2 FYNNEI. Trimming removed 5 bases from V and 6 bases from J; junction bases left unmatched: 4. This CDR3 is 13 amino acids long. CDR3 sequence (DNA): TGTGCCAGCAGTCTCGACAGGGGGCTCGAGCAGTACTTC. Residues: CASSLDRGLEQYF. The full variable domain, in which reference TRBV2 and TRBJ2-7 provide the parts outside the CDR3, is EPEVTQTPSHQVTQMGQEVILRCVPISNHLYFYWYRQILGQKVEFLVSFYNNEISEKSEIFDDQFSVERPDGSNFTLKIRSTKLEDSAMYFCASSLDRGLEQYFGPGTRLTVT.